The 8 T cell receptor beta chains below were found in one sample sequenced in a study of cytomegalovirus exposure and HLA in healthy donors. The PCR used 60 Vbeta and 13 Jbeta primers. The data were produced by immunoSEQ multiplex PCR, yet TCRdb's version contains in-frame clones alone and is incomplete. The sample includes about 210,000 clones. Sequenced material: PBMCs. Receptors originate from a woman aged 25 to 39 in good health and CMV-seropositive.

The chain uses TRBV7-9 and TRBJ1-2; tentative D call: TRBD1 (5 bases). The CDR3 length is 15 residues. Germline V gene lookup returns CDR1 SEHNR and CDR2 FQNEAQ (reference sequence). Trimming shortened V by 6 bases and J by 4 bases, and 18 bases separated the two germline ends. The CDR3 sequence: CASRDDSYLFYGYTF. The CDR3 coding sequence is TGTGCCAGCAGGGATGACAGCTACCTATTCTATGGCTACACCTTC.

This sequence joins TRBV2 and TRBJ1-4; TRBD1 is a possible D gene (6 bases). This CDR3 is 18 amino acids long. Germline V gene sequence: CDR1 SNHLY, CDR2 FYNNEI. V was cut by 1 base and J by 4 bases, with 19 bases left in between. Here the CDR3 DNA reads TGTGCCAGCAGTGAAGGGAGGGGGACTAGGGGATATAATGAAAAACTGTTTTTT. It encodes CASSEGRGTRGYNEKLFF.

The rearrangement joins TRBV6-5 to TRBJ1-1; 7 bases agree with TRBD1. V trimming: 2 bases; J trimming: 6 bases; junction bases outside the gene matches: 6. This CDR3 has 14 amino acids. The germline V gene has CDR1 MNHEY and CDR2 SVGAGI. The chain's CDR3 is CASSYGRGKAEAFF. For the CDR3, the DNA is TGTGCCAGCAGTTACGGCAGGGGGAAGGCTGAAGCTTTCTTT.

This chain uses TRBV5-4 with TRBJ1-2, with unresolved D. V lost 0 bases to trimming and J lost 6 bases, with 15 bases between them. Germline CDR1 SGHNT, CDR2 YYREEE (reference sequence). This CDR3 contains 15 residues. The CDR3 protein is CASSLDLNPRDGYTF. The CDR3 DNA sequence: TGTGCCAGCAGCTTGGACCTGAACCCGAGGGATGGCTACACCTTC.

The CDR3 DNA reads as TGTGCCATCAGTGTCGGGACTGCGAACACTGAAGCTTTCTTT. Translated, it gives CAISVGTANTEAFF. The chain links TRBV10-3 to TRBJ1-1; weak D call: TRBD1 (5 bases). CDR3 length: 14 amino acids. Trimming stripped 4 bases from V and 1 base from J, with 10 bases between. Looked up from germline, CDR1 is ENHRY and CDR2 is SYGVKD.

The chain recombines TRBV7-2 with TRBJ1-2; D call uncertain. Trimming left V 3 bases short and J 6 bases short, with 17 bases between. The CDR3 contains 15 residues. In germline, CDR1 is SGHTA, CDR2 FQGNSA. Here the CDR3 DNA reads TGTGCCAGCAGCTTGAGCGAATGGCAGTCCCATGGCTACACCTTC. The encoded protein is CASSLSEWQSHGYTF.

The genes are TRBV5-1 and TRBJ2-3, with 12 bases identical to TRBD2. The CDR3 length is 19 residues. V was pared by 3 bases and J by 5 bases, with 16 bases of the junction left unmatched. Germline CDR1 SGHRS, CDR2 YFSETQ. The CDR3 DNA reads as TGCGCCAGCAGCTACTCCGGGACTAGCGGGTCCACGACGGGAGATACGCAGTATTTT. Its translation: CASSYSGTSGSTTGDTQYF.

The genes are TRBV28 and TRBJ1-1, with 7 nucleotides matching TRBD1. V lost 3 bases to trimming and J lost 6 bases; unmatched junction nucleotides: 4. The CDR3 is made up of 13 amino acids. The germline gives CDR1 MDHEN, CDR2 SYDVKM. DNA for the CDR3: TGTGCCAGCAGTTTGGGGACAGTCCCTGAAGCTTTCTTT. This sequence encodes CASSLGTVPEAFF.